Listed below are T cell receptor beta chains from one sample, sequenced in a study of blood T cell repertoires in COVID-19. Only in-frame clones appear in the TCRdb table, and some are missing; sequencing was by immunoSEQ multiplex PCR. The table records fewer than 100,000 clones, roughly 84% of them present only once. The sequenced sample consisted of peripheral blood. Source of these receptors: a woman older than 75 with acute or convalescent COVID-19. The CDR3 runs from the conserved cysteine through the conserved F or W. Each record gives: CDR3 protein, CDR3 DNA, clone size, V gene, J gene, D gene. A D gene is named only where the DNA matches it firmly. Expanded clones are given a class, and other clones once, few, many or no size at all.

CDR3: CASSLDQGGNYGYTF
DNA: TGCGCCAGCAGCTTGGATCAGGGCGGTAACTATGGCTACACCTTC
size: .
V: TRBV5-1
J: TRBJ1-2
D: .

CDR3: CASSPPGGVYGYTF
DNA: TGTGCCAGCTCACCACCGGGGGGAGTCTATGGCTACACCTTC
size: .
V: TRBV18
J: TRBJ1-2
D: .

CDR3: CASTQTGSGYGYTF
DNA: TGTGCCAGCACTCAAACAGGGTCGGGGTATGGCTACACCTTC
size: .
V: TRBV6-5
J: TRBJ1-2
D: .

CDR3: CASSQHREKRQPQHF
DNA: TGTGCCAGCAGCCAGCACAGGGAGAAGCGTCAGCCCCAGCATTTT
size: .
V: TRBV3-1/TRBV3-2
J: TRBJ1-5
D: .

CDR3: CASSQLNRGGPTEAFF
DNA: TGTGCCAGCAGCCAGCTCAACAGGGGAGGTCCCACTGAAGCTTTCTTT
size: .
V: TRBV14
J: TRBJ1-1
D: TRBD1

CDR3: CASSDGSTGRPGFF
DNA: TGTGCCAGCAGTGACGGTTCGACAGGGAGACCAGGTTTTTTT
size: .
V: TRBV6-1
J: TRBJ1-4
D: TRBD1

CDR3: CASSPLSIENYGYTF
DNA: TGCGCCAGCAGCCCCCTTAGTATAGAAAACTATGGCTACACCTTC
size: once
V: TRBV5-1
J: TRBJ1-2
D: .

CDR3: CASSIREGLEAFF
DNA: TGTGCCAGCAGCATAAGGGAGGGCCTTGAAGCTTTCTTT
size: .
V: TRBV12-3/TRBV12-4
J: TRBJ1-1
D: .

CDR3: CASSVLGASGPYEQYF
DNA: TGTGCCAGCAGCGTATTAGGTGCTAGCGGACCCTACGAGCAGTACTTC
size: .
V: TRBV9
J: TRBJ2-7
D: TRBD2

CDR3: CASSLGPSTQETQYF
DNA: TGTGCCAGCAGCTTAGGTCCCAGTACCCAAGAGACCCAGTACTTC
size: .
V: TRBV11-2
J: TRBJ2-5
D: .

CDR3: CASSPEDRPVGYTF
DNA: TGTGCCAGCTCACCAGAAGACAGACCCGTTGGCTACACCTTC
size: .
V: TRBV18
J: TRBJ1-2
D: .

CDR3: CASSQRGEEQFF
DNA: TGTGCCAGCAGCCAAAGGGGTGAGGAGCAGTTCTTC
size: .
V: TRBV6-5
J: TRBJ2-1
D: .

CDR3: CASIQTGDSYGYTF
DNA: TGTGCCAGTATCCAGACAGGGGACTCCTATGGCTACACCTTC
size: few
V: TRBV19
J: TRBJ1-2
D: TRBD1

CDR3: CASGLNRGRSHGYTF
DNA: TGTGCTAGTGGTTTAAACAGGGGGAGGTCCCATGGCTACACCTTC
size: .
V: TRBV12-5
J: TRBJ1-2
D: TRBD1

CDR3: CASTIGGGRNTEAFF
DNA: TGTGCCAGCACCATAGGCGGCGGCAGGAACACTGAAGCTTTCTTT
size: medium-sized
V: TRBV7-9
J: TRBJ1-1
D: .

CDR3: CASSIFGTGGFSHSYGYTF
DNA: TGTGCCAGTAGTATCTTTGGGACAGGGGGTTTTTCCCATTCCTATGGCTACACCTTC
size: .
V: TRBV19
J: TRBJ1-2
D: TRBD1

CDR3: CASSLAAGALNTEAFF
DNA: TGTGCCAGCAGCTTGGCGGCAGGGGCCCTGAACACTGAAGCTTTCTTT
size: .
V: TRBV5-6
J: TRBJ1-1
D: .

CDR3: CASSDGTGGPRYNEQFF
DNA: TGCGCCAGCAGCGACGGGACAGGGGGACCTCGCTACAATGAGCAGTTCTTC
size: .
V: TRBV5-1
J: TRBJ2-1
D: TRBD1

CDR3: CASRRPGVDYGYTF
DNA: TGTGCCAGCAGACGACCGGGGGTCGACTATGGCTACACCTTC
size: .
V: TRBV6-5
J: TRBJ1-2
D: .

CDR3: CASSFGGSDTQYF
DNA: TGTGCCAGCAGTTTCGGGGGATCCGATACGCAGTATTTT
size: .
V: TRBV27
J: TRBJ2-3
D: .

CDR3: CASSSLAAGTYNEQFF
DNA: TGTGCCAGCAGCTCCCTCGCGGCGGGGACCTACAATGAGCAGTTCTTC
size: .
V: TRBV11-2
J: TRBJ2-1
D: .

CDR3: CASSYEGLPEAFF
DNA: TGTGCCAGCAGTTACGAGGGCCTCCCTGAAGCTTTCTTT
size: .
V: TRBV6-6
J: TRBJ1-1
D: .

CDR3: CASSPGQGNTDTQYF
DNA: TGTGCCAGCAGCCCTGGACAGGGGAACACAGATACGCAGTATTTT
size: .
V: TRBV11-3
J: TRBJ2-3
D: TRBD1

CDR3: CASSDRQVNTEAFF
DNA: TGTGCCAGCAGTGATCGGCAGGTGAACACTGAAGCTTTCTTT
size: .
V: TRBV2
J: TRBJ1-1
D: .

CDR3: CASSSDRDSKQYF
DNA: TGTGCCAGCTCATCGGACAGAGACTCAAAGCAGTACTTC
size: .
V: TRBV18
J: TRBJ2-7
D: .

CDR3: CASSRDHGAEAFF
DNA: TGTGCCAGCTCGCGGGACCATGGGGCTGAAGCTTTCTTT
size: .
V: TRBV18
J: TRBJ1-1
D: .

CDR3: CAESSDLYNEQFF
DNA: TGTGCCGAGAGTTCGGACTTATACAATGAGCAGTTCTTC
size: .
V: TRBV2
J: TRBJ2-1
D: .

CDR3: CASRTGNSNQPQHF
DNA: TGTGCCAGTCGCACAGGGAATAGCAATCAGCCCCAGCATTTT
size: .
V: TRBV2
J: TRBJ1-5
D: .

CDR3: CASSVGASGSMNEQFF
DNA: TGTGCCAGCAGCGTAGGTGCTAGCGGGAGCATGAATGAGCAGTTCTTC
size: .
V: TRBV9
J: TRBJ2-1
D: TRBD2